Each of the 10 T cell receptor beta chains below was sequenced from the same sample in a study of vaccination and CD4 T cells after COVID-19. For these receptors, no antigen is known. Cultured CD4+ T-cell DNA underwent Oncomine TCR Beta short-read sequencing. TCRdb re-called the PCR reads through MiXCR, storing one row per CDR3 protein. In the table there are thousands of distinct CDR3 sequences, less than 55% of which are singletons. Treatment given: approximately nine-day PBMC culture with coronavirus spike peptide pools or control peptides (ViraFEST assay). The specimen was CD4+ T cells from blood, cultured in vitro. The receptors originated from a human donor who had recovered from COVID-19.

This sequence joins TRBV30 and TRBJ1-6, with D possibly matching TRBD1 (5 bases). This CDR3 is 12 amino acids long. The ends were cut back, 1 base at V and 12 bases at J, with 10 bases in the middle. Germline-derived CDR1 and CDR2 are GTSNPN and SVGIG (reference sequence). DNA for the CDR3: TGTGCCTGGAGTGGGGGACCGGTACCCCTCCACTTT. Translated: CAWSGGPVPLHF.

Judged by abundance, this clonotype is medium-sized (0.01 to 0.1%). The chain recombines TRBV7-9 with TRBJ2-5; a weak D match, TRBD1 (6 bases). There are 13 residues in the CDR3. Trimming stripped 3 bases from V and 10 bases from J, with 15 bases between. Germline CDR1 is SEHNR and CDR2 is FQNEAQ (reference sequence). CDR3 coding DNA: TGTGCCAGCAGCTTTGGGTCGAGGGGGAGCCAGTACTTC. Amino acids: CASSFGSRGSQYF.

By share, this clonotype counts as medium-sized (0.01 to 0.1%). The gene calls are TRBV30 and TRBJ1-2; D call uncertain. The CDR3 covers 13 residues. V was trimmed by 0 bases and J by 2 bases, leaving 7 bases between them. Looked up from germline, CDR1 is GTSNPN and CDR2 is SVGIG (reference sequence). For the CDR3, the DNA is TGTGCCTGGAGTGTAAGTCAGAACTATGGCTACACCTTC. Translating it yields CAWSVSQNYGYTF.

This clonotype was counted a single time. The J gene is TRBJ2-3, the V gene TRBV19; TRBD2 matches 11 bases. The V gene's germline CDR1 is LNHDA and CDR2 SQIVND (reference sequence). V lost 3 bases, J lost 9 bases, and 11 bases stayed unmatched. This CDR3 comprises 16 residues. The CDR3, as DNA: TGTGCCAGTAGTATCACTTCGGCGGTAGCGGGAGGGACGCAGTATTTT. Amino acids: CASSITSAVAGGTQYF.

This clonotype was seen only a few times. J is TRBJ1-1 and V is TRBV20-1, with D hard to call. Germline V gene data show CDR1 as DFQATT and CDR2 as SNEGSKA (reference sequence). CDR3 length: 14 amino acids. The V end lost 1 base, the J end lost 4 bases, and 13 bases lay between the germline ends. The CDR3 DNA reads as TGCAGTGCTAGAGTAGGCACTCTGGGCACTGAAGCTTTCTTT. Its protein product is CSARVGTLGTEAFF.

This sequence joins TRBV28 and TRBJ2-7; the match to TRBD1 covers 7 bases. V shed 5 bases and J 6 bases; nucleotides not matched to a gene: 7. CDR1 and CDR2 (germline): MDHEN, SYDVKM. CDR3 size: 13 residues. CDR3 DNA sequence: TGTGCCAGCAGTACGGGACAGCTGCCCGAGCAGTACTTC. As protein: CASSTGQLPEQYF.

The J gene is TRBJ2-1, the V gene TRBV5-1; tentative D call: TRBD2 (5 bases). Germline lookup yields CDR1 SGHRS and CDR2 YFSETQ. The CDR3 has 14 amino acids. Trimming shortened V by 0 bases and J by 4 bases, and 8 bases separated the two germline ends. The CDR3 DNA is TGCGCCAGCAGCTTGGAGCGGCAGTACAATGAGCAGTTCTTC. Translation gives CASSLERQYNEQFF.

The V gene is TRBV19, the J gene TRBJ2-6; TRBD1 might be the D (6 bases). This CDR3 has 15 residues. Germline V gene lookup returns CDR1 LNHDA and CDR2 SQIVND (reference sequence). V lost 5 bases and J 0 bases, leaving 8 bases between the germline ends. The CDR3 bases are TGTGCCAGTAGTGCACAGGGCTCTGGGGCCAACGTCCTGACTTTC. Translated: CASSAQGSGANVLTF.

The chain couples TRBV5-4 to TRBJ1-2; D gene unclear. V shed 0 bases and J shed 8 bases, with 11 bases lying between them. Looked up from germline, CDR1 is SGHNT and CDR2 is YYREEE (reference sequence). This CDR3 has 13 residues. As DNA, the CDR3 is TGTGCCAGCAGCTTGGTCTCCGCTTACGGCTACACCTTC. This translates into CASSLVSAYGYTF. Drawing the rest from reference TRBV5-4 and TRBJ1-2, the complete variable domain is ETGVTQSPTHLIKTRGQQVTLRCSSQSGHNTVSWYQQALGQGPQFIFQYYREEENGRGNFPPRFSGLQFPNYSSELNVNALELDDSALYLCASSLVSAYGYTFGSGTRLTVV.

Note on this clonotype: One end of the junction varies from germline; a read error may be responsible. J is TRBJ2-1 and V is TRBV27, with a weak D call TRBD2 (6 bases). Germline V gene sequence: CDR1 MNHEY, CDR2 SMNVEV (reference sequence). This CDR3 comprises 13 residues. The CDR3 DNA is TGTGCCGGCAGTTTATCGCGGGGCAATGAGCAGTTCTTC. Translation gives CAGSLSRGNEQFF.